The sequence of this T cell receptor beta chain was determined in a study of blood T cell repertoires in COVID-19. V lost 7 bases and J lost 4, with 7 bases in between. CDR1 is SNHLY, CDR2 FYNNEI, per germline. The CDR3 length is 12 residues. The protocol was immunoSEQ multiplex PCR, while the TCRdb copy is restricted to in-frame clones and leaves out a portion. The data show around 250,000 clones, approximately 88% seen once. Recruited during active infection, patients (from Seattle) were subsequently followed longitudinally. The rearrangement links TRBV2 to TRBJ2-2; D gene unclear. The sequence was obtained from a woman in her 70s with COVID-19, enrolled during active disease. The material sequenced was peripheral blood. The CDR3 loop is CASTLSTGELFF. CDR3 nucleotide sequence: TGTGCCAGCACTTTGAGCACCGGGGAGCTGTTTTTT.